One sample yielded the 15 T cell receptor beta chains listed below, sequenced in a study of blood T cell repertoires in COVID-19. The protocol was immunoSEQ multiplex PCR, while the TCRdb copy is restricted to in-frame clones and leaves out a portion. The sample records around 99,000 clones, 60% to 85% being singletons. Sequenced material: peripheral blood. The source of these receptors is a woman over 75 with active or convalescent COVID-19.

The chain uses TRBV28 and TRBJ2-1; possibly TRBD2 for D (6 bases). The CDR3 is made up of 17 amino acids. V was clipped by 2 bases and J by 3 bases, with 17 bases between them. The germline V gene encodes CDR1 MDHEN and CDR2 SYDVKM. The CDR3 protein is CASSLGASGPVYNEQFF. CDR3 DNA sequence: TGTGCCAGCAGTTTAGGCGCAAGCGGGCCTGTCTACAATGAGCAGTTCTTC.

The chain employs TRBV29-1 and TRBJ2-2; perhaps TRBD2 as D (5 bases). The germline V and J ends were trimmed by 4 bases and 3 bases, with 12 bases remaining between them. CDR3 size: 14 residues. CDR1 and CDR2 from the germline V gene are SQVTM and ANQGSEA. The DNA of the CDR3 is TGCAGCGTTGGGGAGCGAACGGACACCGGGGAGCTGTTTTTT. It codes for CSVGERTDTGELFF.

Of note for this clone: Within the sample, other DNA sequences also encode this same CDR3. The rearrangement links TRBV28 to TRBJ1-2; maybe TRBD1 (5 bases). Trimming stripped 2 bases from V and 7 bases from J, with 11 bases between. This CDR3 region has 13 residues. Germline V gives CDR1 MDHEN, CDR2 SYDVKM. The CDR3 protein is CASSLSGGGGYTF. The CDR3 DNA reads TGTGCCAGCAGTTTAAGCGGGGGGGGTGGCTACACCTTC.

The chain links TRBV19 to TRBJ2-1; possibly TRBD1 for D (5 bases). The V gene's germline CDR1 is LNHDA and CDR2 SQIVND (reference sequence). The CDR3 runs to 16 residues. The germline V and J ends were trimmed by 11 bases and 0 bases, with 20 bases remaining between them. In DNA form, the CDR3 reads TGTGCCTCAATAAAATTACAGGTCAGCTCCTACAATGAGCAGTTCTTC. It specifies CASIKLQVSSYNEQFF.

V gene TRBV2 combines with J gene TRBJ1-2; D call uncertain. The V end lost 6 bases, the J end lost 4 bases, and 12 bases lay between the germline ends. Looked up from germline, CDR1 is SNHLY and CDR2 is FYNNEI. The CDR3 consists of 13 residues. CDR3 residues: CASRDPSVYGYTF. CDR3 DNA: TGTGCCAGCAGGGACCCTAGCGTCTATGGCTACACCTTC.

The chain uses TRBV7-2 and TRBJ1-2; no definite D call. V was clipped by 5 bases and J by 2 bases, with 15 bases between them. CDR3 size: 15 residues. Germline V gives CDR1 SGHTA, CDR2 FQGNSA. This CDR3 is CASSLLGRINYGYTF. The DNA for the CDR3 is TGTGCCAGCAGCCTCCTCGGCAGGATCAACTATGGCTACACCTTC.

This chain connects TRBV30 to TRBJ2-6; D might be TRBD1 (6 bases). The V end was cut by 2 bases, the J end by 0 bases, with 11 bases between. The CDR3 sequence is 16 residues long. Germline V gene lookup returns CDR1 GTSNPN and CDR2 SVGIG (reference sequence). The CDR3 here is CAWSKTGFSGANVLTF. The CDR3 DNA is TGTGCCTGGAGTAAGACAGGTTTCTCTGGGGCCAACGTCCTGACTTTC.

The CDR3 reads CASSTSGRTYEQYF. Here the CDR3 DNA reads TGTGCCAGCAGTACTAGCGGGAGGACCTACGAGCAGTACTTC. This chain links TRBV28 with TRBJ2-7; 12 bases fit TRBD2. CDR1 is MDHEN and CDR2 is SYDVKM in the germline V gene. The CDR3 runs 14 residues. The ends lost 5 bases at V and 2 bases at J; junction bases unmatched: 1.

CDR3 region: CASRAQPGQGAEAFF. In DNA, the CDR3 is TGTGCCAGCAGGGCCCAACCGGGACAGGGGGCTGAAGCTTTCTTT. The chain links TRBV25-1 to TRBJ1-1, with TRBD1 matching over 11 bases. V lost 6 bases to trimming and J lost 6 bases; unmatched junction nucleotides: 9. This CDR3 is built from 15 residues. Looked up from germline, CDR1 is MGHDK and CDR2 is SYGVNS.

This chain joins TRBV4-2 and TRBJ1-5; 8 bases map to TRBD1. This CDR3 comprises 16 residues. The junction had 4 bases not matched to a gene; V was cut back by 1 base and J by 2 bases. Germline V gene data show CDR1 as LGHNA and CDR2 as YNFKEQ. The CDR3 nucleotides are TGTGCCAGCAGCCAAGGGACAGGGACGGGCAATCAGCCCCAGCATTTT. This translates into CASSQGTGTGNQPQHF.

The chain couples TRBV29-1 to TRBJ2-3; possibly TRBD2 for D (8 bases). Trimming removed 4 bases at V and 4 bases at J, with 18 bases between. CDR1 is SQVTM and CDR2 is ANQGSEA in the germline V gene. CDR3 size: 15 residues. The CDR3 is CSVGGVAGQSDTQYF. CDR3 DNA sequence: TGCAGCGTTGGTGGGGTAGCGGGACAGTCAGATACGCAGTATTTT.

CDR3: CASSYSDSGTEAFF. CDR3 coding DNA: TGTGCCAGCAGTTACTCGGACAGTGGCACTGAAGCTTTCTTT. The gene calls are TRBV6-2 or TRBV6-3 and TRBJ1-1; the D gene is possibly TRBD1 (6 bases). Germline V gene data show CDR1 as MNHEY and CDR2 as SVGEGT. The CDR3 totals 14 residues. Trimming shortened V by 0 bases and J by 4 bases, and 9 bases separated the two germline ends.

This chain uses TRBV5-1 with TRBJ2-3; D is perhaps TRBD2 (6 bases). Trimming left V 10 bases short and J 3 bases short, with 12 bases between. The germline V gene has CDR1 SGHRS and CDR2 YFSETQ. There are 12 residues in the CDR3. For the CDR3, the DNA is TGCGCCTCGGGGGAAAATACAGATACGCAGTATTTT. Translating gives CASGENTDTQYF.

This CDR3 is CASSLGGPGNTIYF. In DNA form, the CDR3 reads TGCGCCAGCAGCTTGGGCGGGCCTGGAAACACCATATATTTT. The rearrangement links TRBV5-1 to TRBJ1-3; D is unclear. CDR3 size: 14 residues. V was cut by 0 bases and J by 2 bases, with 6 bases left in between. CDR1 and CDR2 from the germline V gene are SGHRS and YFSETQ.

This rearrangement joins TRBV29-1 to TRBJ2-7; possibly TRBD1 for D (5 bases). The V gene lost 4 bases and the J gene lost 2 bases, with 9 bases spanning the gap. CDR1 and CDR2 (germline): SQVTM, ANQGSEA. The CDR3 runs to 12 residues. The CDR3 nucleotides read TGCAGCGTTGCCAGGGATACCTACGAGCAGTACTTC. This translates into CSVARDTYEQYF.